Reported below is one TCR beta chain. The CDR3 has 12 amino acids. The germline V gene has CDR1 SGHTA and CDR2 FQGNSA. Trimming pared 3 bases from V and 8 bases from J, leaving 10 bases between. TCRdb keeps only in-frame clones here, not all; method: immunoSEQ multiplex PCR. The sample includes under 150,000 clones, roughly 90% seen only once; the top ten take 6% to 8.5%. The data were obtained in a study of blood T cell repertoires in COVID-19. The source is a man over 45 with acute or convalescent COVID-19. Material for sequencing was peripheral blood. V and J are TRBV7-2 and TRBJ1-2; D call uncertain. CDR3 sequence reads: CASSFARGGYTF. As DNA, the CDR3 is TGTGCCAGCAGCTTCGCCAGAGGGGGCTACACCTTC.